This entry features one T cell receptor (beta chain) sequence. Clones were read by immunoSEQ multiplex PCR, and TCRdb kept only the in-frame ones, dropping some. The table has roughly 340,000 clones, around 90% seen once. Germline CDR1 reads SGHAT; CDR2 reads FQNNGV. The CDR3 length is 16 residues. After removal of 4 bases from V and 4 bases from J, the junction contained 10 bases not matched to a gene. This entry is derived from a study of blood T cell repertoires in COVID-19. Study at large: Some COVID-19 samples were acute and others convalescent; all came from the United States, Italy and Spain. PBMCs, B-cell-depleted T cells, or T cells were the source of the cDNA or gDNA that made up the material.

The TCR originated in a woman between 18 and 29 years old who had recovered from COVID-19. Sequenced material: peripheral blood. The chain links TRBV11-2 to TRBJ2-3; 8 positions agree with TRBD2. CDR3 sequence (DNA): TGTGCCAGCAGCTCCAGAGCGGGAGTGTCTGCAGATACGCAGTATTTT. Its protein is CASSSRAGVSADTQYF.